What follows are 7 T cell receptor beta chains derived from one specimen sequenced in a study of fetal regulatory T cell absence and autoimmunity. Using immunoSEQ multiplex PCR, the repertoire was profiled, and TCRdb retains in-frame clones only, with some absent. In the table there are 46,000 or so clones, 70% to 85% of which are singletons. The sequenced sample consisted of cord blood. The receptors come from a newborn boy with IPEX syndrome.

This clone was picked up one time. The rearrangement links TRBV6-5 to TRBJ2-5; D might be TRBD2 (6 bases). The CDR3 sequence is 15 residues long. V dropped 7 bases and J dropped 0 bases, with 15 bases sitting between them. CDR1 MNHEY and CDR2 SVGAGI come from the germline V gene. The CDR3 DNA reads as TGTGCCAGCACCTTAACCCGGGGGTACCAAGAGACCCAGTACTTC. It specifies CASTLTRGYQETQYF.

V gene TRBV7-9 combines with J gene TRBJ2-4, with D hard to call. The CDR3 length is 15 residues. V gave up 2 bases and J gave up 0 bases, with 8 bases separating them. CDR1 and CDR2 (germline): SEHNR, FQNEAQ (reference sequence). DNA of the CDR3: TGTGCCAGCAGCTTACATGGATTAGCCAAAAACATTCAGTACTTC. It translates to CASSLHGLAKNIQYF. The whole variable domain, remainder taken from reference TRBV7-9 and TRBJ2-4, is DTGVSQNPRHKITKRGQNVTFRCDPISEHNRLYWYRQTLGQGPEFLTYFQNEAQLEKSRLLSDRFSAERPKGSFSTLEIQRTEQGDSAMYLCASSLHGLAKNIQYFGAGTRLSVL.

The chain has TRBV6-1 and TRBJ2-7, with TRBD2 matching 8 bases. Germline V gene lookup returns CDR1 MNHNS and CDR2 SASEGT. The V gene end was trimmed by 5 bases and the J gene end by 4 bases; junction bases not matched to a gene: 1. The CDR3 is made up of 12 amino acids. CDR3 sequence reads: CASSSGGYEQYF. The CDR3 nucleotides are TGTGCCAGCAGTAGCGGGGGTTACGAGCAGTACTTC.

The chain links TRBV10-3 to TRBJ2-1; the match to TRBD2 covers 8 bases. J lost 0 bases, V lost 2 bases, and 3 bases had no gene match. This CDR3 contains 16 residues. Germline V CDR1 and CDR2: ENHRY, SYGVKD. This CDR3 reads CAISEERGSSYNEQFF. CDR3 sequence (DNA): TGTGCCATCAGTGAGGAGCGGGGGAGCTCCTACAATGAGCAGTTCTTC.

This chain uses TRBV5-6 with TRBJ2-3; D possibly corresponds to TRBD2 (5 bases). From germline, CDR1 is SGHDT and CDR2 YYEEEE. V was cut by 4 bases and J by 4 bases, with 7 bases left in between. The CDR3 totals 12 residues. In DNA, the CDR3 is TGTGCCAGCAGCCCGGGGTCAGATACGCAGTATTTT. This gives the protein CASSPGSDTQYF.

V and J are TRBV21-1 and TRBJ1-2; TRBD1, the D gene given by the table, was not confirmed from the DNA. TRBV21-1 is described as a pseudogene. The CDR3 length is 15 residues. CDR3 protein: CASSINQGFNYGYTF. CDR3 nucleotides: TGTGCCAGCAGCATCAACCAGGGGTTTAACTATGGCTACACCTTC.

The chain combines TRBV7-2 with TRBJ2-3; D not resolved. This CDR3 spans 13 amino acids. Germline V gene lookup returns CDR1 SGHTA and CDR2 FQGNSA. V shed 4 bases and J shed 0 bases, with 5 bases lying between them. The CDR3 sequence is CASSWDSTDTQYF. The CDR3 coding sequence is TGTGCCAGCAGCTGGGATAGCACAGATACGCAGTATTTT.